The 20 T cell receptor beta chains in this list originate from one sample, sequenced in a study of Tregs in tolerant kidney transplant recipients. Libraries were prepared by immunoSEQ multiplex PCR; TCRdb keeps only in-frame clonotypes and omits some of them. Recorded for this sample: about 2,400 clones. The nonmyeloablative bone marrow transplants came from related graft donors, with transient mixed chimerism. The sequenced sample was CD8+ T cells from blood (PBMCs), obtained 6 months after the transplant. Every receptor here comes from a human patient who received a combined kidney and bone marrow transplant. Some of these T cells may belong to the graft donor.

With regard to this clone: The read finishes 3 residues shy of the CDR3 end, and the germline J gene is used to complete it. The chain joins TRBV28 to TRBJ1-1; 10 bases map to TRBD1. CDR1 and CDR2 (germline): MDHEN, SYDVKM. This CDR3 contains 15 residues. J lost 3 bases, V lost 3 bases, and 4 bases had no gene match. CDR3 bases read: TGTGCCAGCAGTTTGCCCGGGACAGGGGACACTGAA. Its protein is CASSLPGTGDTE. The CDR3 reads in full as CASSLPGTGDTEAFF.

Turning to this clone: Read coverage stops 3 residues before the CDR3 terminus; the germline J gene supplies the remainder. The V and J genes are TRBV6-1 and TRBJ2-7; 7 positions match TRBD1. Losses at the gene ends were 2 bases for V and 5 bases for J; bases not matched to a gene: 3. The CDR3 runs 13 residues. Germline V CDR1 and CDR2: MNHNS, SASEGT. The DNA read from the CDR3 is TGTGCCAGCAGTGAAAGGGGGCCTAACGAG. Amino acid sequence: CASSERGPNE. The full CDR3 sequence reads CASSERGPNEQYF.

With regard to this clone: The read terminates 3 residues ahead of where the CDR3 ends, so the germline J gene completes it. The V and J genes are TRBV20-1 and TRBJ2-1; D is perhaps TRBD2 (6 bases). Germline-derived CDR1 and CDR2 are DFQATT and SNEGSKA (reference sequence). The CDR3 contains 16 residues. Deletions cut 0 bases from V and 4 bases from J, with 16 bases between. CDR3: CSARETTSWRYNEQFF. The part of the CDR3 DNA that was read is TGCAGTGCTAGAGAGACTACTAGCTGGAGATACAATGAG.

Comment on this clone: The sequenced fragment ends 3 residues before the CDR3 boundary, so the rest is inferred from the germline J gene. The chain links TRBV19 to TRBJ2-7; 12 bases match TRBD2. With V trimmed by 5 bases and J by 2 bases, 1 base remained unmatched. This CDR3 has 14 amino acids. Germline V gives CDR1 LNHDA, CDR2 SQIVND (reference sequence). Incomplete CDR3 DNA: TGTGCCAGTAGTTGGACTAGCGGGACCTACGAG. It is translated as CASSWTSGTYE. The full CDR3 protein reads CASSWTSGTYEQYF. The complete variable domain, with remaining parts taken from reference TRBV19 and TRBJ2-7, reads DGGITQSPKYLFRKEGQNVTLSCEQNLNHDAMYWYRQDPGQGLRLIYYSQIVNDFQKGDIAEGYSVSREKKESFPLTVTSAQKNPTAFYLCASSWTSGTYEQYFGPGTRLTVT.

Comment on this clone: The read ends 3 residues before the CDR3 terminus; that terminus is restored from the germline J gene. This sequence joins TRBV6-1 and TRBJ2-1; TRBD2 agrees at 7 bases. V lost 2 bases, J lost 8 bases, and 12 bases stayed unmatched. CDR3 length equals 16 residues. The germline gives CDR1 MNHNS, CDR2 SASEGT. This CDR3 is CASSESGGSHEDEQFF. The CDR3 bases that were read are TGTGCCAGCAGTGAATCGGGCGGGAGCCATGAGGATGAG.

In regard to this clone: The read stops 3 residues short of the end of the CDR3; the missing end is completed from the germline J gene. The chain uses TRBV18 and TRBJ2-7; maybe TRBD2 (6 bases). Germline V gene data show CDR1 as KGHSH and CDR2 as LQKENI. The length of the CDR3 is 14 residues. V lost 3 bases, J lost 0 bases, and 9 bases lay in between. CDR3 bases read: TGTGCCAGCTCACCCAGCGGGCTCTCCTACGAG. It codes for CASSPSGLSYE. The whole CDR3 protein is CASSPSGLSYEQYF.

The CDR3 sequence is CASSAGPDRSAPLHF. The part of the CDR3 DNA that was read is TGTGCCAGCAGCGCGGGCCCGGACAGGTCGGCACCC. V and J are TRBV5-6 and TRBJ1-6; 7 bases match TRBD1. The read stops 3 residues short of the end of the CDR3; the missing end is completed from the germline J gene. The CDR3 extends over 15 amino acids. Per the germline V gene, CDR1 is SGHDT and CDR2 is YYEEEE. The junction had 12 bases not matched to a gene; V was cut back by 4 bases and J by 11 bases.

As regards this clone: The read terminates 3 residues ahead of where the CDR3 ends, so the germline J gene completes it. V gene TRBV29-1 combines with J gene TRBJ1-4; D perhaps matches TRBD1 (5 bases). CDR3 length equals 11 residues. Germline assignment: CDR1 SQVTM and CDR2 ANQGSEA. CDR3 DNA, as far as it was read: TGCAGCGTTGAAGAAGGGGTTAAA. Translated, it gives CSVEEGVK. The whole CDR3 sequence reads CSVEEGVKLFF.

Comment on this clone: Read coverage stops 3 residues before the CDR3 terminus; the germline J gene supplies the remainder. J is TRBJ1-6 and V is TRBV19; 8 bases fit TRBD1. V trimming: 2 bases; J trimming: 0 bases; junction bases outside the gene matches: 3. Per the germline V gene, CDR1 is LNHDA and CDR2 is SQIVND (reference sequence). The CDR3 has 17 amino acids. CDR3 sequence reads: CASSISTGDSYNSPLHF. Partial CDR3 DNA: TGTGCCAGTAGTATATCGACAGGGGACTCCTATAATTCACCC.

Its frequency marks this clone as medium-sized. The read comes to an end 3 residues before the CDR3 does, leaving the germline J gene to fill in the end. The V call is TRBV27, the J call TRBJ1-5; tentatively, D is TRBD1 (6 bases). Germline V gene lookup returns CDR1 MNHEY and CDR2 SMNVEV (reference sequence). V was pared by 4 bases and J by 3 bases, with 13 bases between. The CDR3 runs to 15 residues. CDR3 DNA, as far as it was read: TGTGCCAGCAGTTCTATTGGACAGATCAATCAGCCC. Its protein is CASSSIGQINQP. In full, the CDR3 reads CASSSIGQINQPQHF.

As concerns this clone: The read terminates 3 residues ahead of where the CDR3 ends, so the germline J gene completes it. The chain employs TRBV6-2 or TRBV6-3 and TRBJ2-2, with 7 positions matching TRBD1. Germline CDR1 is MNHEY and CDR2 is SVGEGT. The CDR3 runs to 13 residues. V lost 2 bases, J lost 10 bases, and 4 bases stayed unmatched. The CDR3: CASSYLDRAELFF. The covered CDR3 bases are TGTGCCAGCAGTTACCTCGACAGGGCGGAG.

Partial CDR3 DNA: TGTGCCAGCAGTGACTGGCGGGTCTCCTACGAG. Protein sequence: CASSDWRVSYE. The entire CDR3 protein reads CASSDWRVSYEQYF. The V call is TRBV2, the J call TRBJ2-7; TRBD2 is a possible D gene (5 bases). Read data end 3 residues before the CDR3 end; the end is taken from the germline J gene. The CDR3 extends over 14 amino acids. From germline, CDR1 is SNHLY and CDR2 FYNNEI. V was cut by 3 bases and J by 0 bases, with 9 bases left in between. The variable domain in full, with the rest retrieved from reference TRBV2 and TRBJ2-7, is EPEVTQTPSHQVTQMGQEVILRCVPISNHLYFYWYRQILGQKVEFLVSFYNNEISEKSEIFDDQFSVERPDGSNFTLKIRSTKLEDSAMYFCASSDWRVSYEQYFGPGTRLTVT.

Points on this clone: The DNA ends 3 residues before the CDR3 does, and the rest of the CDR3 is filled in from the germline J gene. This chain uses TRBV20-1 with TRBJ2-1; 12 nucleotides agree with TRBD2. Germline V lookup: CDR1 DFQATT, CDR2 SNEGSKA (reference sequence). J lost 8 bases, V lost 5 bases, and 22 bases had no gene match. The length of the CDR3 is 19 residues. The CDR3 here is CSADRGPGLAGTRGYEQFF. The DNA read from the CDR3 is TGCAGTGCTGACAGGGGACCAGGACTAGCGGGGACGAGGGGATATGAG.

As for this clone: Read coverage stops 3 residues before the CDR3 terminus; the germline J gene supplies the remainder. V gene TRBV30 combines with J gene TRBJ1-1; D might be TRBD1 (5 bases). Germline CDR1 GTSNPN, CDR2 SVGIG (reference sequence). Trimming cost V 2 bases and J 4 bases, with 11 bases left between them. The CDR3 runs 13 residues. The DNA read from the CDR3 is TGTGCCTGGAGTTCGGACATCAGCACTGAA. This encodes CAWSSDISTE. In full, the CDR3 reads CAWSSDISTEAFF.

As concerns this clone: The CDR3 goes on 3 residues after the read ends, and that part is filled in from the germline J gene. V is TRBV7-9 and J is TRBJ2-5, with 8 nucleotides matching TRBD1. The CDR3 covers 14 residues. The V segment lost 5 bases and the J segment 3 bases; nucleotides outside the gene matches: 5. Per germline, CDR1 SEHNR and CDR2 FQNEAQ (reference sequence). The CDR3 is CASSVSTGEETQYF. CDR3 DNA (partial): TGTGCCAGCAGCGTCTCGACAGGGGAAGAGACC.

This clone shows up as medium-sized (0.01 to 0.1%) by frequency. CDR3 bases read: TGTGCCAGCAGCCAAGAGGCAGGGGCGTTTTCTAATGAAAAA. Its translation is CASSQEAGAFSNEK. The entire CDR3 sequence reads CASSQEAGAFSNEKLFF. V is TRBV7-6 and J is TRBJ1-4; possible D gene TRBD1, 6 bases. The sequence runs out 3 residues before the end of the CDR3; the remainder is reconstructed from the germline J gene. Germline assignment: CDR1 SGHVS and CDR2 FNYEAQ. The germline V and J ends were trimmed by 5 bases and 3 bases, with 19 bases remaining between them. The CDR3 consists of 17 residues.

With regard to this clone: From the germline J gene comes the end of the CDR3, since the read stops 3 residues before it. The V gene is TRBV10-3, the J gene TRBJ2-7, with 9 bases that match TRBD1. CDR1 and CDR2 (germline): ENHRY, SYGVKD. The V and J ends lost 6 bases and 1 base, in that order; junction bases with no gene match: 4. This CDR3 is 14 amino acids long. CDR3 sequence reads: CAISRDRESYEQYF. The CDR3 DNA, read in part, is TGTGCCATCAGCCGGGACAGGGAGTCCTACGAG.

By frequency, this clone is medium-sized. The read ends 3 residues before the CDR3 terminus; that terminus is restored from the germline J gene. V is TRBV10-3 and J is TRBJ2-3; 12 bases match TRBD2. CDR1 is ENHRY and CDR2 is SYGVKD in the germline V gene. The trim removed 6 bases at V and 6 bases at J, leaving 7 bases unmatched. The length of the CDR3 is 15 residues. Incomplete CDR3 DNA: TGTGCCATCAGCGCTAGCGGGAGGGCGTCGGATACG. It codes for CAISASGRASDT. The CDR3 in full is CAISASGRASDTQYF.

Worth noting for this clone: The read terminates 3 residues ahead of where the CDR3 ends, so the germline J gene completes it. V and J are TRBV7-8 and TRBJ2-5, with a tentative D call TRBD1 (8 bases). The CDR3 length is 15 residues. V lost 5 bases and J 5 bases, leaving 18 bases between the germline ends. The V gene's germline CDR1 is SGHVS and CDR2 FQNEAQ. The chain's CDR3 is CASSREDRVSETQYF. CDR3 DNA (partial): TGTGCCAGCAGCCGGGAGGACAGGGTTTCGGAGACC.

As concerns this clone: Coverage ceases 3 residues before the CDR3 finishes, and the germline J gene fills in the end. The chain is built from TRBV20-1 and TRBJ1-5, with D tentatively TRBD1 (6 bases). In germline, CDR1 is DFQATT, CDR2 SNEGSKA (reference sequence). V was clipped by 3 bases and J by 0 bases, with 15 bases between them. CDR3 length: 16 amino acids. Partial CDR3 DNA: TGCAGTGCTAGCACCGGGACACGAAATAGCAATCAGCCC. Protein sequence: CSASTGTRNSNQP. The whole CDR3 protein reads CSASTGTRNSNQPQHF.